One and the same sample provided the 19 T cell receptor beta chains below, sequenced in a study of molecular identifiers for immune sequencing clone quantification. From the PCR reads, TCRdb called clonotypes with MiXCR, one entry per CDR3 protein. The data hold some 66,000 distinct CDR3 sequences, with under 20% observed a single time. The specimen was naive CD8+ T cells from blood, with Jurkat cell RNA spiked in. Regarding subset: FACS-sorted CD8+CD4-CCR7+CD45RA+ naive T cells. These receptors were taken from a human donor in good health. Some libraries in this study had Jurkat cell RNA spiked in.

Ten or more counts support this clonotype. This chain joins TRBV11-2 and TRBJ1-6; 10 bases are a match to TRBD1. The CDR3 contains 16 residues. The ends lost 5 bases at V and 9 bases at J; junction bases unmatched: 10. Germline V lookup: CDR1 SGHAT, CDR2 FQNNGV. DNA of the CDR3: TGTGCCAGCAGCCGCGCAACGCGACAGGGGGCTTCACCCCTCCACTTT. Amino acid sequence: CASSRATRQGASPLHF. Drawing the rest from reference TRBV11-2 and TRBJ1-6, the complete variable domain is EAGVAQSPRYKIIEKRQSVAFWCNPISGHATLYWYQQILGQGPKLLIQFQNNGVVDDSQLPKDRFSAERLKGVDSTLKIQPAKLEDSAVYLCASSRATRQGASPLHFGNGTRLTVT.

This clonotype has more than one count but fewer than ten. The CDR3 region has the DNA TGTGCCAGCAGCGTGGGGGGAGGGACTCTCTACGAGCAGTACTTC. It encodes CASSVGGGTLYEQYF. V is TRBV9 and J is TRBJ2-7; 7 nucleotides agree with TRBD2. This CDR3 has 15 amino acids. The junction had 8 bases not matched to a gene; V was cut back by 2 bases and J by 3 bases. Germline assignment: CDR1 SGDLS and CDR2 YYNGEE.

Many counts were recorded for this clonotype. This CDR3 is CASSSGLAGVYEQYF. The CDR3 DNA sequence: TGTGCCAGCAGCTCTGGACTAGCGGGAGTCTACGAGCAGTACTTC. The rearrangement links TRBV13 to TRBJ2-7, with 13 bases aligning to TRBD2. Unmatched junction bases numbered 3, after V lost 4 bases and J lost 3 bases. This CDR3 has 15 residues. Germline values: CDR1 PRHDT, CDR2 FYEKMQ (reference sequence). Combining the CDR3 with reference TRBV13 and TRBJ2-7 gives the whole variable domain AAGVIQSPRHLIKEKRETATLKCYPIPRHDTVYWYQQGPGQDPQFLISFYEKMQSDKGSIPDRFSAQQFSDYHSELNMSSLELGDSALYFCASSSGLAGVYEQYFGPGTRLTVT.

This clonotype has a count of ten or more. This chain joins TRBV2 and TRBJ2-3; the D gene is possibly TRBD2 (7 bases). Germline V CDR1 and CDR2: SNHLY, FYNNEI. This CDR3 is 14 amino acids long. V was trimmed by 8 bases and J by 6 bases, leaving 18 bases between them. The CDR3 spells CASWEGLQGDTQYF. The DNA of the CDR3 is TGTGCCAGCTGGGAGGGGCTCCAGGGGGATACGCAGTATTTT. The complete variable domain, with remaining parts taken from reference TRBV2 and TRBJ2-3, reads EPEVTQTPSHQVTQMGQEVILRCVPISNHLYFYWYRQILGQKVEFLVSFYNNEISEKSEIFDDQFSVERPDGSNFTLKIRSTKLEDSAMYFCASWEGLQGDTQYFGPGTRLTVL.

This rearrangement joins TRBV2 to TRBJ2-2; D is perhaps TRBD1 (5 bases). V was shortened by 10 bases and J by 2 bases, with 23 bases between the two germline ends. The germline V gene encodes CDR1 SNHLY and CDR2 FYNNEI. This CDR3 comprises 17 residues. The CDR3 bases are TGTGCCAAATCCTATCCCACAACGACAGCTAACACCGGGGAGCTGTTTTTT. Its protein is CAKSYPTTTANTGELFF.

This clonotype came up many times. The chain has TRBV6-1 and TRBJ2-3, with D unresolved. Trimming took off 4 bases at V and 5 bases at J, with 7 bases between the two ends. Germline CDR1 is MNHNS and CDR2 is SASEGT. The CDR3 extends over 12 amino acids. The CDR3 reads CASSAYRDTQYF. The CDR3 DNA is TGTGCCAGCAGTGCTTATAGAGATACGCAGTATTTT.

As concerns this clonotype: This may stem from a read error, because a much larger clone lies one nucleotide away. This sequence joins TRBV4-1 and TRBJ2-2; the D is unclear. This CDR3 is 14 amino acids long. In germline, CDR1 is MGHRA, CDR2 YSYEKL. V shed 7 bases and J shed 3 bases, with 12 bases lying between them. The DNA of the CDR3 is TGCGCCAGCACGATAAGTCGAGACACCGGGGAGCTGTTTTTT. This sequence encodes CASTISRDTGELFF.

Points on this clonotype: The junction departs from the called germline gene at one end, perhaps through a read error. This chain uses TRBV7-7 with TRBJ2-3, with no clear D. The V gene's germline CDR1 is SSHAT and CDR2 FNYEAQ (reference sequence). The CDR3 is made up of 12 amino acids. The CDR3: CASSPPADTQYF. The CDR3 DNA sequence: TGTGCTAGCAGCCCGCCTGCAGATACGCAGTATTTT.

This clonotype has a count of ten or more. The V call is TRBV14, the J call TRBJ1-1; 10 bases align to TRBD1. Trimming cost V 3 bases and J 1 base; bases outside gene matches: 11. Germline CDR1 is SGHDN and CDR2 is FVKESK. The CDR3 totals 18 residues. CDR3 nucleotide sequence: TGTGCCAGCAGCCACCGCCCGGGACAGGGGAAGGGGAACACTGAAGCTTTCTTT. It encodes CASSHRPGQGKGNTEAFF.

There are many counts of this clonotype. This chain connects TRBV7-9 to TRBJ2-2; D remains ambiguous. The CDR3 has 14 residues. V was cut by 2 bases and J by 1 base, with 5 bases left in between. In germline, CDR1 is SEHNR, CDR2 FQNEAQ (reference sequence). The CDR3 sequence is CASSLPGNTGELFF. For the CDR3, the DNA is TGTGCCAGCAGCTTACCGGGGAACACCGGGGAGCTGTTTTTT.

The chain links TRBV20-1 to TRBJ2-1; D may be TRBD2 (6 bases). This CDR3 spans 15 amino acids. Trimming cost V 0 bases and J 4 bases, with 13 bases left between them. Germline CDR1 reads DFQATT; CDR2 reads SNEGSKA (reference sequence). The CDR3, as DNA: TGCAGTGCTAGAGATCCCGGACTACAATACAATGAGCAGTTCTTC. It yields the protein CSARDPGLQYNEQFF.

Ten or more counts support this clonotype. V usage is TRBV28 and J usage is TRBJ2-5, with a possible D match to TRBD2 (5 bases). The CDR3 loop spans 16 amino acids. Trimming took off 5 bases at V and 3 bases at J, with 19 bases between the two ends. The germline CDR1 and CDR2 sequences are MDHEN and SYDVKM. The CDR3 loop reads CASSTKFGRIKETQYF. For the CDR3, the DNA is TGTGCCAGCAGTACCAAATTTGGGAGAATTAAAGAGACCCAGTACTTC.

V gene TRBV4-1 combines with J gene TRBJ2-7; no clear D gene. CDR3 size: 17 residues. CDR1 and CDR2 (germline): MGHRA, YSYEKL. Between the trimmed V and J ends, which lost 3 bases and 2 bases, there was a span of 20 bases. Written as DNA, the CDR3 is TGCGCCAGCAGCCAGAAGGACGCAGAGCCCTTCGCCTACGAGCAGTACTTC. It specifies CASSQKDAEPFAYEQYF.

Ten or more counts support this clonotype. The gene calls are TRBV7-9 and TRBJ1-6; D not resolved. The CDR3 has 17 amino acids. Germline values: CDR1 SEHNR, CDR2 FQNEAQ (reference sequence). The V and J ends lost 1 base and 7 bases respectively, with 17 bases between them. The CDR3 sequence: CASSLVDPQSPNSPLHF. The CDR3 bases are TGTGCCAGCAGCTTAGTCGACCCGCAGTCTCCCAATTCACCCCTCCACTTT.

This clonotype was found many times. The V and J genes are TRBV11-1 and TRBJ2-3; 7 bases align to TRBD2. V lost 2 bases to trimming and J lost 4 bases; unmatched junction nucleotides: 15. CDR1 and CDR2 (germline): SGHAT, FQDESV (reference sequence). The CDR3 length is 18 residues. The DNA for the CDR3 is TGTGCCAGCAGCTTATCCTTTACCGCGGGAGCTTCGGCAGATACGCAGTATTTT. It yields the protein CASSLSFTAGASADTQYF.

This clonotype was counted ten times or more. This chain connects TRBV27 to TRBJ2-7, with D possibly matching TRBD2 (6 bases). From germline, CDR1 is MNHEY and CDR2 SMNVEV (reference sequence). The V gene lost 6 bases and the J gene lost 3 bases, with 15 bases spanning the gap. The CDR3 has 14 amino acids. The chain's CDR3 is CASRTSGLFYEQYF. The CDR3 region has the DNA TGTGCCAGCAGAACGTCGGGACTGTTCTACGAGCAGTACTTC.

The chain carries TRBV28 and TRBJ1-2; D is unresolved. This CDR3 has 10 residues. The ends were cut back, 8 bases at V and 4 bases at J, with 5 bases in the middle. In germline, CDR1 is MDHEN, CDR2 SYDVKM. The CDR3 nucleotides read TGTGCCAGCTCGGGCTATGGCTACACCTTC. Translating it yields CASSGYGYTF.

Ten or more counts support this clonotype. The chain employs TRBV6-2 or TRBV6-3 and TRBJ2-3; the D gene could be TRBD1 or TRBD2 (5 bases each). The CDR3 has 16 residues. V was trimmed by 2 bases and J by 0 bases, leaving 12 bases between them. Looked up from germline, CDR1 is MNHEY and CDR2 is SVGEGT. CDR3 protein: CASSYGAGSSTDTQYF. The CDR3 DNA follows: TGTGCCAGCAGTTACGGGGCAGGGAGCAGCACAGATACGCAGTATTTT.

The V call is TRBV28, the J call TRBJ2-1; 11 nucleotides line up with TRBD2. The CDR3 has 15 residues. The germline CDR1 and CDR2 sequences are MDHEN and SYDVKM. The trim removed 10 bases at V and 8 bases at J, leaving 13 bases unmatched. The CDR3 spells CATVPLAGEFDEQFF. DNA for the CDR3: TGTGCCACCGTACCACTAGCGGGAGAGTTCGATGAGCAGTTCTTC.